This record covers a single TCR beta chain. The V end lost 4 bases, the J end lost 0 bases, and 16 bases lay between the germline ends. Germline V gives CDR1 MDHEN, CDR2 SYDVKM. The CDR3 contains 16 residues. The data originate from a study of shared clonotypes between healthy human individuals. Assay: immunoSEQ multiplex PCR; the TCRdb copy retains only in-frame clones and omits some. The sample has about 2.1 million clones, over 85% seen once. CD8 cells regarded as naive lacked CD45RO, were positively chosen for CCR7, and omitted terminally differentiated effector memory CD45RA+ cells. The sample was naive CD8+ T cells from PBMCs. The sequence was obtained from a man in his late teens or twenties in good health. Some clones in this sample may be carry-over from other donors' samples. This chain joins TRBV28 and TRBJ2-7, with D perhaps TRBD1 (5 bases). The CDR3 DNA is TGTGCCAGCAGTTGGGGCTACGTTATGAGCTCCTACGAGCAGTACTTC. It yields the protein CASSWGYVMSSYEQYF.